The T cell receptor (beta chain) under discussion was sequenced for a study of blood T cell repertoires in COVID-19. As for the study in general: From the United States, Italy and Spain came samples of acute and convalescent COVID-19. The analysed material was cDNA or gDNA that came from T cells, B-cell-depleted T cells, or PBMCs.

Per the study methods: Estimation of nucleated cell counts was performed using reference gene primer amplification. Generated by immunoSEQ multiplex PCR, the TCRdb table keeps only in-frame clones and is missing some. V and J calls and clone size are given by that table; D and trimming were obtained from the DNA. The sample has under 250,000 clones; around 83% are singletons. The ends lost 1 base at V and 0 bases at J; junction bases unmatched: 9. There are 17 residues in the CDR3. Germline CDR1 and CDR2: GTSNPN and SVGIG (reference sequence). The clonotype was recovered from a man aged 35-49 years with active or convalescent COVID-19. This chain joins TRBV30 and TRBJ2-4; TRBD1 agrees at 7 bases. The material sequenced was peripheral blood. The CDR3 here is CAWSALGQTLAKNIQYF. The CDR3 bases are TGTGCCTGGAGTGCTCTGGGACAGACGCTAGCCAAAAACATTCAGTACTTC. Full variable domain (missing parts from reference TRBV30 and TRBJ2-4): SQTIHQWPATLVQPVGSPLSLECTVEGTSNPNLYWYRQAAGRGLQLLFYSVGIGQISSEVPQNLSASRPQDRQFILSSKKLLLSDSGFYLCAWSALGQTLAKNIQYFGAGTRLSVL.